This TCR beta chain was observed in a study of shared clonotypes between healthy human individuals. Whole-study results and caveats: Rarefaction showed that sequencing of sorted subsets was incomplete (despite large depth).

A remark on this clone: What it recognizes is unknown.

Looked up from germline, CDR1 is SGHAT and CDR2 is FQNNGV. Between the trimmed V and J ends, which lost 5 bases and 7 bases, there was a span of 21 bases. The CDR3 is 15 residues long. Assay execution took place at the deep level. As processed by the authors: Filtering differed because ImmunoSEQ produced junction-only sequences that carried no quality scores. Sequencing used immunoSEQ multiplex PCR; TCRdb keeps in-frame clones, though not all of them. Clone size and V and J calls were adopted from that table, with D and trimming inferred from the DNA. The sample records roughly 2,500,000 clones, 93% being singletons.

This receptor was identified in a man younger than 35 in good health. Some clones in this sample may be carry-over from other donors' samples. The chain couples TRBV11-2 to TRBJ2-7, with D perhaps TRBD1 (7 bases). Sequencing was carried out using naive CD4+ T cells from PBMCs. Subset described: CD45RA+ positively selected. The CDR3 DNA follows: TGTGCCAGCAGCCCCGCGGGACAGCCACCGAGGGAGCAGTACTTC. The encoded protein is CASSPAGQPPREQYF.